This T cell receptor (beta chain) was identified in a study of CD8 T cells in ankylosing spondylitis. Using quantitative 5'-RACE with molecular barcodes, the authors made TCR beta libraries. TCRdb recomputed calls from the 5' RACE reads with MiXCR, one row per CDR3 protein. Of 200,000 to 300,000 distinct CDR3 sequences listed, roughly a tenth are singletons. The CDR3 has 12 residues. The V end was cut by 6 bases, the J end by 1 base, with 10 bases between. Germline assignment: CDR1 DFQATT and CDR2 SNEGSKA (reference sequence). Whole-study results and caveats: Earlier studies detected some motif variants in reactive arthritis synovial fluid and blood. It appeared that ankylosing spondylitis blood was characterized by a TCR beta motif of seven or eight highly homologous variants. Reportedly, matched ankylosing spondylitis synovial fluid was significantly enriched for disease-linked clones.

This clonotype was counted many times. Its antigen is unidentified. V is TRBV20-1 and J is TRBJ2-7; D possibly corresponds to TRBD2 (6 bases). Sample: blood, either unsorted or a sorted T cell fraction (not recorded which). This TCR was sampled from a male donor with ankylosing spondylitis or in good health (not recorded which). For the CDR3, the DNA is TGCAGTGCCCGGCGGGATTCCTACGAGCAGTACTTC. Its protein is CSARRDSYEQYF.